A single sample is the source of the 32 T cell receptor beta chains below, sequenced in a study of blood T cell repertoires in COVID-19. Sequencing used immunoSEQ multiplex PCR; TCRdb keeps in-frame clones, though not all of them. This sample has about 480,000 clones, with roughly 89% found just once. Sequencing was done on a sample of peripheral blood. The receptors here all came from a man aged 18 to 30 with COVID-19, enrolled during active disease.

This CDR3 is CASRLDRSRDTQYF. CDR3 in DNA: TGTGCCAGCAGACTGGACAGGTCGAGAGATACGCAGTATTTT. The chain recombines TRBV6-5 with TRBJ2-3; 7 bases are a match to TRBD1. Germline trimming cut 6 bases from V and 5 bases from J; bases unmatched to any gene: 8. The V gene's germline CDR1 is MNHEY and CDR2 SVGAGI. The CDR3 sequence is 14 residues long.

The chain carries TRBV6-5 and TRBJ2-1; 9 bases line up with TRBD2. CDR3 length equals 15 residues. CDR1 MNHEY and CDR2 SVGAGI come from the germline V gene. With V trimmed by 7 bases and J by 5 bases, 9 bases remained unmatched. The CDR3 sequence is CASNGRAGGHNEQFF. CDR3 bases: TGTGCCAGCAATGGTAGGGCGGGGGGGCACAATGAGCAGTTCTTC.

There are a few counts of this clone. V is TRBV6-5 and J is TRBJ1-6, with a weak D call TRBD1 (5 bases). The CDR3 sequence is 15 residues long. CDR1 and CDR2 from the germline V gene are MNHEY and SVGAGI. Deletions cut 2 bases from V and 9 bases from J, with 14 bases between. The CDR3 DNA reads as TGTGCCAGCAGTTACGATGGGGGGAAGGGTTCACCCCTCCACTTT. This gives the protein CASSYDGGKGSPLHF.

This chain links TRBV7-9 with TRBJ2-3, with 10 bases lining up with TRBD2. There are 17 residues in the CDR3. J lost 0 bases, V lost 4 bases, and 7 bases had no gene match. Germline values: CDR1 SEHNR, CDR2 FQNEAQ (reference sequence). CDR3 residues: CASSSPSGLASTDTQYF. The CDR3 bases are TGTGCCAGCAGCTCACCCTCGGGACTAGCGAGCACAGATACGCAGTATTTT.

The chain links TRBV18 to TRBJ1-1, with D perhaps matching TRBD1 (5 bases). Trimming removed 6 bases at V and 2 bases at J, with 13 bases between. The CDR3 extends over 14 amino acids. Per the germline V gene, CDR1 is KGHSH and CDR2 is LQKENI. CDR3 sequence (DNA): TGTGCCAGCTCCCCCAGTGGGGCCAACACTGAAGCTTTCTTT. This gives the protein CASSPSGANTEAFF.

This chain connects TRBV7-9 to TRBJ2-5; a weak D match, TRBD1 (5 bases). The V gene lost 3 bases and the J gene lost 5 bases, with 16 bases spanning the gap. CDR1 and CDR2 (germline): SEHNR, FQNEAQ (reference sequence). This CDR3 contains 15 residues. The CDR3 region is CASSFFGAWTETQYF. The CDR3 DNA is TGTGCCAGCAGCTTCTTTGGGGCTTGGACGGAGACCCAGTACTTC.

This clone came up once. V and J are TRBV5-4 and TRBJ2-3, with TRBD1 matching 9 bases. The ends lost 4 bases at V and 3 bases at J; junction bases unmatched: 3. Germline assignment: CDR1 SGHNT and CDR2 YYREEE (reference sequence). The CDR3 is 14 residues long. CDR3 DNA: TGTGCCAGCAGCCCTGACAGGGGGACAGATACGCAGTATTTT. This encodes CASSPDRGTDTQYF.

The chain links TRBV19 to TRBJ1-2, with D possibly TRBD1 on 6 matching bases. The CDR3 spans 14 residues. CDR1 and CDR2 from the germline V gene are LNHDA and SQIVND (reference sequence). With 6 bases removed from V and 2 bases from J, the gap between germline ends came to 13 bases. The CDR3 DNA follows: TGTGCCAGTAGAGGGGGAGGGGCGAACTATGGCTACACCTTC. Protein: CASRGGGANYGYTF. Based on the CDR3 plus reference TRBV19 and TRBJ1-2, the full variable domain is DGGITQSPKYLFRKEGQNVTLSCEQNLNHDAMYWYRQDPGQGLRLIYYSQIVNDFQKGDIAEGYSVSREKKESFPLTVTSAQKNPTAFYLCASRGGGANYGYTFGSGTRLTVV.

This chain joins TRBV11-2 and TRBJ1-3; no firm D call. CDR1 and CDR2 from the germline V gene are SGHAT and FQNNGV. There are 14 residues in the CDR3. Trimming took off 2 bases at V and 3 bases at J, with 8 bases between the two ends. CDR3 DNA: TGTGCCAGCAGCTTACGGGTTAATGGAAACACCATATATTTT. This translates into CASSLRVNGNTIYF.

In regard to this clone: In the same sample, other DNA sequences code for this CDR3. J is TRBJ2-1 and V is TRBV15; D might be TRBD2 (6 bases). V lost 8 bases and J 0 bases, leaving 14 bases between the germline ends. CDR1 is LNHNV and CDR2 is YYDKDF in the germline V gene (reference sequence). CDR3 length: 15 residues. The DNA for the CDR3 is TGTGCCACCTCCCGGGGACTGAGCTCCTACAATGAGCAGTTCTTC. Amino acid sequence: CATSRGLSSYNEQFF.

The chain links TRBV27 to TRBJ1-6; D possibly corresponds to TRBD1 (6 bases). The CDR3 consists of 14 residues. V lost 3 bases and J lost 8, with 11 bases in between. Germline CDR1 and CDR2: MNHEY and SMNVEV (reference sequence). In nucleotides, the CDR3 is TGTGCCAGCAGTTTCCAATCAGGGGATTCACCCCTCCACTTT. Its protein product is CASSFQSGDSPLHF.

CDR3 nucleotide sequence: TGTGCCAGCAGTCGGGACTATATCGTGAGCTCCTACAATGAGCAGTTCTTC. Its protein product is CASSRDYIVSSYNEQFF. The chain couples TRBV6-6 to TRBJ2-1, with TRBD2 matching 7 bases. CDR3 length: 17 residues. V trimming: 5 bases; J trimming: 0 bases; junction bases outside the gene matches: 10. Germline V lookup: CDR1 MNHNY, CDR2 SVGAGI (reference sequence).

The chain couples TRBV2 to TRBJ1-5; D not resolved. With 6 bases removed from V and 3 bases from J, the gap between germline ends came to 15 bases. CDR1 is SNHLY, CDR2 FYNNEI, per germline. This CDR3 has 15 residues. The CDR3 is CASSPDGVNNQPQHF. The CDR3 DNA reads as TGTGCCAGCAGCCCCGACGGAGTGAACAATCAGCCCCAGCATTTT.

This chain joins TRBV29-1 and TRBJ1-1; 7 bases fit TRBD1. The CDR3 has 10 amino acids. The J segment lost 10 bases and the V segment lost 6 bases, leaving 5 bases of the junction unmatched. Germline loops: CDR1 SQVTM, CDR2 ANQGSEA. CDR3 sequence: CSVRQGGAFF. CDR3 sequence (DNA): TGCAGCGTCCGACAGGGTGGAGCTTTCTTT. The full variable domain, with the rest looked up from reference TRBV29-1 and TRBJ1-1, is SAVISQKPSRDICQRGTSLTIQCQVDSQVTMMFWYRQQPGQSLTLIATANQGSEATYESGFVIDKFPISRPNLTFSTLTVSNMSPEDSSIYLCSVRQGGAFFGQGTRLTVV.

This rearrangement joins TRBV5-1 to TRBJ2-1; tentatively, D is TRBD2 (6 bases). V was clipped by 1 base and J by 4 bases, with 12 bases between them. Germline V gene lookup returns CDR1 SGHRS and CDR2 YFSETQ. There are 15 residues in the CDR3. The CDR3 region is CASSLLGGEYNEQFF. CDR3 in DNA: TGCGCCAGCAGCTTGTTGGGGGGAGAATACAATGAGCAGTTCTTC.

The V gene is TRBV5-4, the J gene TRBJ1-4, with 8 bases identical to TRBD1. The V gene's germline CDR1 is SGHNT and CDR2 YYREEE (reference sequence). V was clipped by 0 bases and J by 10 bases; unmatched bases: 11. This CDR3 has 16 residues. The CDR3 is CASSLEPQGAVRKLFF. CDR3 sequence (DNA): TGTGCCAGCAGCTTGGAACCCCAGGGGGCGGTTAGAAAACTGTTTTTT.

This chain joins TRBV11-3 and TRBJ1-3; D is uncertain. The V end lost 1 base, the J end lost 2 bases, and 15 bases lay between the germline ends. Germline-derived CDR1 and CDR2 are SGHNT and YENEEA. The CDR3 runs 17 residues. CDR3 sequence: CASSLGLGEMPGNTIYF. The DNA for the CDR3 is TGTGCCAGCAGCTTAGGGTTGGGAGAAATGCCTGGAAACACCATATATTTT.

The chain couples TRBV6-5 to TRBJ2-5, with 10 bases that match TRBD2. The CDR3 covers 16 residues. Germline V gene data show CDR1 as MNHEY and CDR2 as SVGAGI. J was trimmed by 2 bases and V by 2 bases; bases with no gene match: 5. The CDR3, as DNA: TGTGCCAGCAGTTACCCCGCTAGCGGGGGACAAGAGACCCAGTACTTC. Amino acids: CASSYPASGGQETQYF.

J is TRBJ2-7 and V is TRBV2; 7 bases fit TRBD2. Looked up from germline, CDR1 is SNHLY and CDR2 is FYNNEI. CDR3 length: 12 residues. The J segment lost 4 bases and the V segment lost 6 bases, leaving 3 bases of the junction unmatched. This CDR3 reads CASRGLTYEQYF. Written as DNA, the CDR3 is TGTGCCAGCAGGGGACTAACTTACGAGCAGTACTTC.

The chain joins TRBV10-3 to TRBJ1-5; 8 positions agree with TRBD1. This CDR3 contains 17 residues. Germline V gives CDR1 ENHRY, CDR2 SYGVKD. J was trimmed by 0 bases and V by 0 bases; bases with no gene match: 4. CDR3 region: CAISESGGQDSNQPQHF. As DNA, the CDR3 is TGTGCCATCAGTGAGTCCGGGGGACAGGATAGCAATCAGCCCCAGCATTTT.

The V call is TRBV6-5, the J call TRBJ2-5, with TRBD2 identical over 8 bases. Germline V gene lookup returns CDR1 MNHEY and CDR2 SVGAGI. V was clipped by 11 bases and J by 6 bases; unmatched bases: 11. The CDR3 covers 13 residues. CDR3 loop: CAAEGSGSKTQYF. The CDR3 bases are TGTGCCGCAGAGGGCAGCGGGAGTAAGACCCAGTACTTC.

CDR3 sequence: CASGNSWGGKLEGYTF. CDR3 in DNA: TGTGCTAGTGGTAATTCCTGGGGAGGGAAGCTTGAGGGCTACACCTTC. V gene TRBV12-5 combines with J gene TRBJ1-2; D remains ambiguous. The germline CDR1 and CDR2 sequences are LGHNT and FRNRAP. Trimming stripped 5 bases from V and 8 bases from J, with 24 bases between. The CDR3 is 16 amino acids.

The chain carries TRBV11-2 and TRBJ1-6; 9 bases are shared with TRBD1. The length of the CDR3 is 14 residues. The V and J ends lost 5 bases and 11 bases, in that order; junction bases with no gene match: 7. Germline-derived CDR1 and CDR2 are SGHAT and FQNNGV. The CDR3 DNA follows: TGTGCCAGCAGCGTCGGACAGGGGAATCCACCCCTCCACTTT. Its translation is CASSVGQGNPPLHF.

Many counts were recorded for this clone. This chain uses TRBV5-1 with TRBJ1-6, with TRBD1 identical over 7 bases. Per the germline V gene, CDR1 is SGHRS and CDR2 is YFSETQ. The V and J ends lost 8 bases and 7 bases, in that order; junction bases with no gene match: 9. CDR3 length equals 14 residues. The CDR3 loop reads CASRWQGGNSPLHF. In DNA form, the CDR3 reads TGCGCCAGTCGGTGGCAGGGGGGAAATTCACCCCTCCACTTT.

As regards this clone: Other DNA sequences in this sample translate to the same CDR3. The chain recombines TRBV7-9 with TRBJ1-1; a weak D match, TRBD1 (5 bases). CDR3 size: 14 residues. Germline lookup yields CDR1 SEHNR and CDR2 FQNEAQ (reference sequence). V lost 2 bases and J 1 base, leaving 8 bases between the germline ends. The CDR3 here is CASSLTQGNTEAFF. The CDR3, as DNA: TGTGCCAGCAGCTTAACCCAGGGGAACACTGAAGCTTTCTTT.

The chain joins TRBV6-6 to TRBJ2-7, with D unclear. The CDR3 has 12 amino acids. Germline V gives CDR1 MNHNY, CDR2 SVGAGI (reference sequence). V was trimmed by 2 bases and J by 4 bases, leaving 6 bases between them. This CDR3 reads CASSYEAYEQYF. The CDR3 coding sequence is TGTGCCAGCAGTTACGAGGCTTACGAGCAGTACTTC.

This clone appeared once. CDR3 nucleotides: TGCGCCAGCAGTGACCATTTGCGGCTAGCCTACGAGCAGTACTTC. Translated: CASSDHLRLAYEQYF. The chain combines TRBV10-2 with TRBJ2-7; the D is unclear. The CDR3 is 15 residues long. V lost 3 bases and J lost 2, with 14 bases in between. The germline gives CDR1 WSHSY, CDR2 SAAADI.

Worth noting for this clone: The same CDR3 is also encoded by other DNA sequences in this sample. V gene TRBV29-1 combines with J gene TRBJ1-1, with TRBD1 as a possible D gene (5 bases). The V end was cut by 4 bases, the J end by 0 bases, with 9 bases between. CDR1 and CDR2 (germline): SQVTM, ANQGSEA. This CDR3 is 13 amino acids long. The CDR3 spells CSVGPGLNTEAFF. The DNA for the CDR3 is TGCAGCGTTGGTCCAGGGTTGAACACTGAAGCTTTCTTT.

J is TRBJ2-3 and V is TRBV5-4, with 13 bases aligning to TRBD2. Germline V gene data show CDR1 as SGHNT and CDR2 as YYREEE (reference sequence). The CDR3 consists of 19 residues. V shed 6 bases, J shed 2 bases, and the junction held 15 bases outside the gene matches. The CDR3, as DNA: TGTGCCAGCACCCCCCGTGGCGAGACTAGCGGGGGGATCACAGATACGCAGTATTTT. Protein product: CASTPRGETSGGITDTQYF.

The gene calls are TRBV29-1 and TRBJ2-2, with 8 bases identical to TRBD2. The CDR3 length is 15 residues. The trim removed 6 bases at V and 2 bases at J, leaving 8 bases unmatched. CDR1 and CDR2 (germline): SQVTM, ANQGSEA. CDR3 nucleotides: TGCAGCGTCTTTACGCGGGGGGATAACACCGGGGAGCTGTTTTTT. It codes for CSVFTRGDNTGELFF.

The chain uses TRBV5-4 and TRBJ2-6; 8 bases align to TRBD2. Germline CDR1 and CDR2: SGHNT and YYREEE (reference sequence). The CDR3 contains 19 residues. The V segment lost 4 bases and the J segment 0 bases; nucleotides outside the gene matches: 12. CDR3 protein: CASSQRFLAGSSGANVLTF. The CDR3 DNA is TGTGCCAGCAGCCAAAGATTTTTAGCGGGAAGCTCTGGGGCCAACGTCCTGACTTTC.

This sequence joins TRBV7-9 and TRBJ1-2, with 8 nucleotides matching TRBD1. CDR1 and CDR2 from the germline V gene are SEHNR and FQNEAQ (reference sequence). This CDR3 comprises 14 residues. With V trimmed by 5 bases and J by 3 bases, 5 bases remained unmatched. The CDR3 reads CASSGTGGYYGYTF. The CDR3 bases are TGTGCCAGCAGCGGAACAGGGGGGTACTATGGCTACACCTTC.